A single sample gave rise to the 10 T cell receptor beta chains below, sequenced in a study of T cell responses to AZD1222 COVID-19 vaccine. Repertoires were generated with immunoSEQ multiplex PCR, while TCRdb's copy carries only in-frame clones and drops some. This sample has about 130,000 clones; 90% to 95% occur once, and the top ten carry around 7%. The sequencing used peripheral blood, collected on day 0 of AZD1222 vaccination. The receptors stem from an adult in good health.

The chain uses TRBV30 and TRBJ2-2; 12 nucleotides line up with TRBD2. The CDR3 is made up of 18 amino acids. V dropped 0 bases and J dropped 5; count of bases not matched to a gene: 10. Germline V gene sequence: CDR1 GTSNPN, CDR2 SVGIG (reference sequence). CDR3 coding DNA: TGTGCCTGGAGTGTACAGCGACTAGCGGGAGTTGGGACCGGGGAGCTGTTTTTT. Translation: CAWSVQRLAGVGTGELFF.

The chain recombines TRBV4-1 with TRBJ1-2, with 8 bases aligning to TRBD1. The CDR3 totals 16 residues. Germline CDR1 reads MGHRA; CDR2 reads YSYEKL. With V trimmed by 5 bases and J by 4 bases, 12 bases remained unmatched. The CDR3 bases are TGCGCCAGCAGCTCCCCTAATCCAGGGGGCTCCTATGGCTACACCTTC. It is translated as CASSSPNPGGSYGYTF.

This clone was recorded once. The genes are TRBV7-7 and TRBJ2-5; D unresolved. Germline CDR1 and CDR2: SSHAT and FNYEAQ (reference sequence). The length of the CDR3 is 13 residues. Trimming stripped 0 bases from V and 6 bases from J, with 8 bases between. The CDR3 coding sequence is TGTGCCAGCAGCTTAGCAGGGTTGCAGACCCAGTACTTC. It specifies CASSLAGLQTQYF.

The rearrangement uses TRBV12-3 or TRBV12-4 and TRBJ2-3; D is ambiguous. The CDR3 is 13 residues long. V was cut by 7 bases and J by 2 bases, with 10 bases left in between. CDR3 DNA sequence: TGTGCCAGCACCTTCGGGTTCACAGATACGCAGTATTTT. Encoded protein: CASTFGFTDTQYF.

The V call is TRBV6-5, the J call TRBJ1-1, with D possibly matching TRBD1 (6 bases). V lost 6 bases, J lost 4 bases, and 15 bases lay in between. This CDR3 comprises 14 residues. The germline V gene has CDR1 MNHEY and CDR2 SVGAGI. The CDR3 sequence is CASSLRGGRTEAFF. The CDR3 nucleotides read TGTGCCAGCAGCCTCCGGGGGGGGCGCACTGAAGCTTTCTTT.

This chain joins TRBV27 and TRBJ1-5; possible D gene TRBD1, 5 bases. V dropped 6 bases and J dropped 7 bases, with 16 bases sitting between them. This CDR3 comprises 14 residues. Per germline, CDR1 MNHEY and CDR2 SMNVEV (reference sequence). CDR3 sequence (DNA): TGTGCCAGCAGGCGAGGGGCCTCGGGGCAGCCCCAGCATTTT. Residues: CASRRGASGQPQHF.

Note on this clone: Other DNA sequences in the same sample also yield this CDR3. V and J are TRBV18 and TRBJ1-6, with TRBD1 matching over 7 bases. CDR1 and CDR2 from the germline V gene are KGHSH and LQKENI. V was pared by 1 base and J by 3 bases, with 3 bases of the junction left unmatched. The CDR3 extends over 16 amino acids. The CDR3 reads CASSPLGTDYNSPLHF. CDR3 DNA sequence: TGTGCCAGCTCACCACTAGGGACAGACTATAATTCACCCCTCCACTTT. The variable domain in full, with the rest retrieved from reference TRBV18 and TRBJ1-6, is NAGVMQNPRHLVRRRGQEARLRCSPMKGHSHVYWYRQLPEEGLKFMVYLQKENIIDESGMPKERFSAEFPKEGPSILRIQQVVRGDSAAYFCASSPLGTDYNSPLHFGNGTRLTVT.

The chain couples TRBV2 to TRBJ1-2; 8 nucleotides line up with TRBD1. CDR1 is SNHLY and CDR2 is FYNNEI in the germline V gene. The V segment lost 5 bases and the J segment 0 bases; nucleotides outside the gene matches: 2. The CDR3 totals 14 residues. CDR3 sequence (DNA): TGTGCCAGCAGTCGACAGGGGACTAACTATGGCTACACCTTC. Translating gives CASSRQGTNYGYTF.

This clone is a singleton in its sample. The CDR3 protein is CASSKAGAYEQYF. CDR3 DNA: TGTGCCAGTAGTAAAGCGGGAGCCTACGAGCAGTACTTC. The chain is built from TRBV19 and TRBJ2-7, with TRBD2 matching over 8 bases. This CDR3 is built from 13 residues. The germline gives CDR1 LNHDA, CDR2 SQIVND (reference sequence). With V trimmed by 4 bases and J by 2 bases, 1 base remained unmatched.

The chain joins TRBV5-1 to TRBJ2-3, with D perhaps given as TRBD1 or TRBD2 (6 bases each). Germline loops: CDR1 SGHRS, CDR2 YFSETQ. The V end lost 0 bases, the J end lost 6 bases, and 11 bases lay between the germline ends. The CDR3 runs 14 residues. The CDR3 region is CASSLAPGADTQYF. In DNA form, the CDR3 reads TGCGCCAGCAGCTTGGCCCCGGGGGCGGATACGCAGTATTTT.